These T cell receptor beta chains were read from a single sample in a study of regulatory T cells in long-lasting Graves disease. TCRdb passed the multiplex PCR reads through MiXCR, listing each CDR3 protein once. Among hundreds of thousands of distinct CDR3 sequences listed, roughly 15% were seen once. The same data also contributed to another study, on T cells in Graves' hyperthyroidism and ophthalmopathy.

The specimen was peripheral blood mononuclear cells (PBMCs), collected at new diagnosis, from a patient treated with antithyroid drugs. The receptors stem from a woman between 25 and 40 years old with Graves disease. CDR3s include the opening cysteine and the closing phenylalanine or tryptophan. A D gene is named only where the DNA matches it firmly. Only some rows state a clone size, as once, few, many or a class for expanded clones.

TRBV25-1	few	TRBJ2-5	NA	12	TGTGCCAGTATTGGGAGCCGGGGGACCCAGTACTTC	CASIGSRGTQYF
TRBV19	NA	TRBJ1-5	NA	17	TGTGCCAGTACCCCCTATTCGTCGGTATTTGGCAATCAGCCCCAGCATTTT	CASTPYSSVFGNQPQHF
TRBV20-1	NA	TRBJ2-1	NA	20	TGCAGTGCTAGGTTGAGGGGGGGGAACCAAGGAGGGAGCTCCTACAATGAGCAGTTCTTC	CSARLRGGNQGGSSYNEQFF
TRBV5-1	few	TRBJ2-1	TRBD2	15	TGCGCCAGCAGCTATAGGAGCGGGAGTATTGAGGAGCAGTTCTTC	CASSYRSGSIEEQFF
TRBV6-1	few	TRBJ2-1	TRBD2	18	TGTGCCAGCAGGGCACCGATGGGACTAGCGGGAGGGGGAAATGAGCAGTTCTTC	CASRAPMGLAGGGNEQFF
TRBV30	many	TRBJ1-1	NA	13	TGTGCCTGGAGCAAGGGAAATGCTGCTGAAGCTTTCTTT	CAWSKGNAAEAFF
TRBV5-1	few	TRBJ2-5	NA	15	TGCGCCAGCAGCTTGCGGGGACACGTCCAAGAGACCCAGTACTTC	CASSLRGHVQETQYF
TRBV2	NA	TRBJ2-1	NA	10	TGTGCCCTCAGCAGGGATGAGCAGTTCTTC	CALSRDEQFF
TRBV28	many	TRBJ1-1	NA	15	TGTGCCAGCAGTTTAGGCATCTCAGGGGTCACTGAAGCTTTCTTT	CASSLGISGVTEAFF
TRBV7-2	NA	TRBJ2-5	NA	15	TGTGCCAGCAGCATTATAGGAGGGGGCCAAGAGACCCAGTACTTC	CASSIIGGGQETQYF
TRBV5-1	NA	TRBJ2-5	TRBD2	16	TGCGCCAGCAGCAAACTAGCGGGCGGGACGGCGGAGACCCAGTACTTC	CASSKLAGGTAETQYF
TRBV20-1	few	TRBJ2-3	TRBD2	15	TGCAGTGCTGTAGGACTAGCGGGAGGATTCGATACGCAGTATTTT	CSAVGLAGGFDTQYF
TRBV7-2	many	TRBJ2-3	TRBD2	17	TGTGCCAGCAGCTTAAGGATGCTGGGGGGGGAGGCAGATACGCAGTATTTT	CASSLRMLGGEADTQYF
TRBV5-1	many	TRBJ2-1	NA	15	TGCGCCAGCAGCTTACTGACGGTCCCCTACAATGAGCAGTTCTTC	CASSLLTVPYNEQFF
TRBV6-1	many	TRBJ2-1	NA	14	TGTGCCAGCAGCCCATCCCCGAGCAGAAATGAGCAGTTCTTC	CASSPSPSRNEQFF
TRBV6-2/TRBV6-3	NA	TRBJ2-7	NA	13	TGTGCCACCAGCCTCGTAGGGTCCTACGAGCAGTACTTC	CATSLVGSYEQYF
TRBV2	many	TRBJ1-6	NA	12	TGTGCCAGCGGGGGCCCCAATTCACCCCTCCACTTT	CASGGPNSPLHF
TRBV28	many	TRBJ1-2	NA	16	TGTGCCAGCAGTTTACCCCAGAAGACTCGATCGGGTGGCTACACCTTC	CASSLPQKTRSGGYTF
TRBV2	many	TRBJ2-7	TRBD1	12	TGTGCCAGCTCGGGACAGGCCTACGAGCAGTACTTC	CASSGQAYEQYF
TRBV27	NA	TRBJ1-1	TRBD1	16	TGTGCCAGCAGTTCGGGACAGGGGGCTAGGAGCACTGAAGCTTTCTTT	CASSSGQGARSTEAFF
TRBV3-1	many	TRBJ2-7	NA	14	TGTGCCAGCAGCCAAGATTGGGCTAGCAGAGAGCAGTACTTC	CASSQDWASREQYF
TRBV29-1	NA	TRBJ1-2	NA	12	TGCAGCGTTGCCCGGGGGGGGTATGGCTACACCTTC	CSVARGGYGYTF
TRBV27	many	TRBJ2-3	NA	14	TGTGCCAGCACACCACGCCCGATGGGAGATACGCAGTATTTT	CASTPRPMGDTQYF
TRBV2	many	TRBJ2-3	TRBD2	15	TGTGCCATTACGACTAGCGGGGGAAGCACAGATACGCAGTATTTT	CAITTSGGSTDTQYF
TRBV2	NA	TRBJ2-5	NA	13	TGTGCCAGCAGCGGGGGACAGCAAGAGACCCAGTACTTC	CASSGGQQETQYF
TRBV25-1	many	TRBJ1-4	NA	14	TGTGCCAGCAGACTAGACGCAGGCTATGGGAAACTGTTTTTT	CASRLDAGYGKLFF
TRBV5-4	NA	TRBJ2-2	TRBD2	15	TGTGCCAGCAGCTTGGACCGGGAGGGCCCCGGGGAGCTGTTTTTT	CASSLDREGPGELFF
TRBV13	many	TRBJ2-3	NA	14	TGTGCCAGCAGCTTAAAACGGAGCACAGATACGCAGTATTTT	CASSLKRSTDTQYF
TRBV27	many	TRBJ1-2	NA	14	TGTGCCAGCAGTTTCGGCAGGGTCGGCTATGGCTACACCTTC	CASSFGRVGYGYTF
TRBV6-1	many	TRBJ2-1	NA	16	TGTGCCAGCAGTGACAGGGGGGTAATAACAGGCAATGAGCAGTTCTTC	CASSDRGVITGNEQFF
TRBV15	many	TRBJ2-1	NA	14	TGTGCCACCAGCGGGGACGAGGCCTACAATGAGCAGTTCTTC	CATSGDEAYNEQFF
TRBV5-1	NA	TRBJ2-1	TRBD2	16	TGCGCCAGCAGCTTACCGGGACTAGCGGGCCACAATGAGCAGTTCTTC	CASSLPGLAGHNEQFF
TRBV29-1	few	TRBJ2-7	TRBD1	13	TGCAGCTATATCCGGGACAGGGGTGATGAGCAGTACTTC	CSYIRDRGDEQYF
TRBV11-2	many	TRBJ2-3	NA	14	TGTGCCAGCAGCCCCAGGACAGAAACAGATACGCAGTATTTT	CASSPRTETDTQYF
TRBV6-5	NA	TRBJ2-5	TRBD1	16	TGTGCCAGCAGTTACTCGACAGGGGTGGGGGGAGAGACCCAGTACTTC	CASSYSTGVGGETQYF
TRBV6-2/TRBV6-3	NA	TRBJ1-2	NA	13	TGTGCCAGTAGAGGGGAAAGGTCGGATGGCTACACCTTC	CASRGERSDGYTF
TRBV9	few	TRBJ1-6	NA	15	TGTGCCAGCAGCGTAGGGACAGAACATAATTCACCCCTCCACTTT	CASSVGTEHNSPLHF
TRBV5-5	few	TRBJ1-3	NA	13	TGCGCCAGCAGCTTGGAGCTCGGAAACACCATATATTTT	CASSLELGNTIYF
TRBV5-1	many	TRBJ1-2	TRBD1	14	TGCGCCACTTCTACAGGGGGCGGAAACTATGGCTACACCTTC	CATSTGGGNYGYTF
TRBV3-1	few	TRBJ2-4	NA	15	TGTGCCAGCAGCCAAGATCGGATCGGGAGTAACATTCAGTACTTC	CASSQDRIGSNIQYF
TRBV12-3/TRBV12-4	many	TRBJ1-6	NA	13	TGTGCCAGCAGTGCCGCGGGGGATTCACCCCTCCACTTT	CASSAAGDSPLHF
TRBV4-1	NA	TRBJ2-7	TRBD2	15	TGCGCCAGCAGCCAAGATTGGCAGGGAGGGTCCGAGCAGTACTTC	CASSQDWQGGSEQYF
TRBV7-2	NA	TRBJ2-7	NA	13	TGTGCCAGCAGCTTAGCGAGGGGGGACGAGCAGTACTTC	CASSLARGDEQYF
TRBV20-1	few	TRBJ1-5	NA	14	TGCAGTGCTAAAAGGGGAAATAGCAATCAGCCCCAGCATTTT	CSAKRGNSNQPQHF
TRBV27	many	TRBJ1-1	TRBD1	14	TGTGCCAGCAGTCTAGGGGGACAGATCACTGAAGCTTTCTTT	CASSLGGQITEAFF
TRBV2	many	TRBJ2-7	NA	15	TGTGCCAGCAGAGAACAGCCTTTGAGCTCCTACGAGCAGTACTTC	CASREQPLSSYEQYF
TRBV6-1	few	TRBJ2-6	NA	16	TGTGCCAGCAGTGGTTGGTCGAGCTCTGGGGCCAACGTCCTGACTTTC	CASSGWSSSGANVLTF
TRBV18	NA	TRBJ2-7	NA	13	TGTGCCATCTCACCAACGGCCTCCTACGAGCAGTACTTC	CAISPTASYEQYF
TRBV28	many	TRBJ2-5	NA	9	TGTGCCAGCGGGGAAAACCCGGACTTC	CASGENPDF
TRBV2	many	TRBJ2-5	NA	13	TGTGCCAGCACCCAGGGGTTGAGAGAGACCCAGTACTTC	CASTQGLRETQYF
TRBV24-1	few	TRBJ2-3	TRBD2	17	TGTGCCACCAGTGATCGGGGACTAGCGGGACGGGGAGATACGCAGTATTTT	CATSDRGLAGRGDTQYF
TRBV14	few	TRBJ1-1	NA	14	TGTGCCAGCAGCCAAACCACGCCGACAGCGGCAGCTTTCTTT	CASSQTTPTAAAFF
TRBV27	NA	TRBJ1-2	NA	13	TGTGCCAGCAGTTTGTGGGGAGACTATGGCTACACCTTC	CASSLWGDYGYTF
TRBV5-5	few	TRBJ2-2	NA	16	TGTGCCAGCAGCTTGGTAGTCCAAACAAACACCGGGGAGCTGTTTTTT	CASSLVVQTNTGELFF
TRBV6-2/TRBV6-3	NA	TRBJ2-2	NA	20	TGTGCCAGCAGTTGGGGGCCCTCCCGCCCGGGACATACGAACACCGGGGAGCTGTTTTTT	CASSWGPSRPGHTNTGELFF
TRBV28	NA	TRBJ2-5	TRBD1	15	TGTGCCAGCAGTTCTGCCCAAGGGGGCGATGAGACCCAGTACTTC	CASSSAQGGDETQYF
TRBV3-1	NA	TRBJ1-6	NA	14	TGTGCCAGCAGCCAAGACATTGAGGGTTCACCCCTCCACTTT	CASSQDIEGSPLHF
TRBV3-1	NA	TRBJ1-5	NA	15	TGTGCCAGCAGCCAAGATCGGGGGGGAGGACAGCCCCAGCATTTT	CASSQDRGGGQPQHF
TRBV7-9	few	TRBJ2-1	NA	15	TGTGCCAGCAGCTTAGTTATGGCTATTTTTAATGAGCAGTTCTTC	CASSLVMAIFNEQFF
TRBV28	NA	TRBJ1-1	NA	13	TGTGCCAGCAGTTACAGGGAGTTGACTGAAGCTTTCTTT	CASSYRELTEAFF